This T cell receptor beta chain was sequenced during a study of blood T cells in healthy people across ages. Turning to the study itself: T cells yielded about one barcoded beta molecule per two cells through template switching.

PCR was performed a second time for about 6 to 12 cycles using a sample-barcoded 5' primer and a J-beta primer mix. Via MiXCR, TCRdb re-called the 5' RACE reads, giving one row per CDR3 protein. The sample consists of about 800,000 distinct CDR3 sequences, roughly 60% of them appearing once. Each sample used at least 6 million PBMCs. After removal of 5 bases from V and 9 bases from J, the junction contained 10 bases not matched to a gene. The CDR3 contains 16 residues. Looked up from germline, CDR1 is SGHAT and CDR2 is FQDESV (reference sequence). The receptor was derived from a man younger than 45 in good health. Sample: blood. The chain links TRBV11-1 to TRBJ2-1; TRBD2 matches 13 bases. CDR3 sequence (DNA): TGTGCCAGCAGCCCGCGACTAGCGGGAGGTTTTGGTGAGCAGTTCTTC. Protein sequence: CASSPRLAGGFGEQFF.